These T cell receptor beta chains were read from a single sample in a study of blood T cell repertoires in COVID-19. TCRdb's copy holds only in-frame clones and misses some; the assay was immunoSEQ multiplex PCR. The sample has 90,000 to 150,000 clones; 75% to 90% are singletons. The material sequenced was peripheral blood. The receptors originated from a human donor in a cohort sampled during active COVID-19. The conserved cysteine and the conserved F or W are not part of the CDR3 here. The D gene is left open where the match is weak.

D,V,J,CDR3
TRBD2,TRBV18,TRBJ2-7,ASSTTGTSEAGQY
NA,TRBV14,TRBJ1-2,ASSQRNYGYT
TRBD2,TRBV5-1,TRBJ2-2,ASSPGGDTGELF
TRBD1,TRBV3-1/TRBV3-2,TRBJ1-1,ASSQGTGGAGTEAF
NA,TRBV11-3,TRBJ2-1,ASSARSFYNEQF
TRBD2,TRBV7-2,TRBJ2-7,ASSLMLAASYEQY
TRBD1,TRBV19,TRBJ2-7,ASSKGQGYEQY
TRBD1,TRBV5-1,TRBJ1-1,ASSSQGQSNTEAF
NA,TRBV13,TRBJ2-2,ASRKGGPTGELF
TRBD1,TRBV2,TRBJ2-7,ASSGVRTGTLLGEQY
NA,TRBV19,TRBJ2-3,ASSIAGPITDTQY
NA,TRBV5-1,TRBJ1-1,ASSFDSMNTEAF
NA,TRBV4-1,TRBJ1-1,ASSPSGGTGTEAF
NA,TRBV19,TRBJ2-5,ASSYGGETQY
TRBD1,TRBV4-1,TRBJ1-2,ASSQGQGYGYT
TRBD1,TRBV7-9,TRBJ1-1,AIRGLNTEAF
TRBD1,TRBV7-9,TRBJ1-2,ASSSPGQDLYGYT
NA,TRBV12-3/TRBV12-4,TRBJ1-1,ASTLMPEREAF
TRBD1,TRBV11-2,TRBJ1-1,ASSPQGIVDTEAF
TRBD2,TRBV10-2,TRBJ2-1,ASSKPPSGHNEQF
NA,TRBV7-6,TRBJ2-5,ASSLSISGQETQY
NA,TRBV3-1/TRBV3-2,TRBJ2-1,ASSLGLDLFNEQF
NA,TRBV5-1,TRBJ2-2,ASSFSSPNTGELF
NA,TRBV27,TRBJ1-2,ASSARRVGYGYT
NA,TRBV9,TRBJ2-2,ASSPTGSAITGELF
NA,TRBV7-3,TRBJ1-1,ASSPYEGTEAF
NA,TRBV7-9,TRBJ2-2,ASSLISGAGELF
NA,TRBV5-6,TRBJ2-7,ASSRVNYEQY
TRBD1,TRBV3-1/TRBV3-2,TRBJ2-7,ASSHTDRGGYEQY
NA,TRBV14,TRBJ2-2,ASSQVLAPGTGELF
NA,TRBV6-6,TRBJ1-2,ASSYSRGSSYGYT
NA,TRBV19,TRBJ1-5,ASSPEAGRINQPQH
NA,TRBV29-1,TRBJ2-6,STADSSGANVLT
TRBD1,TRBV5-1,TRBJ1-1,ASRQTGSPDGRPLNTEAF
NA,TRBV19,TRBJ1-6,ASRLAGLGLSSYNSPLH
NA,TRBV6-5,TRBJ2-7,ASRSSGAYEQY
TRBD1,TRBV18,TRBJ1-4,ASSPGQGADEKLF
TRBD2,TRBV6-2/TRBV6-3,TRBJ2-5,ASSYSLAGGLETQY
NA,TRBV5-1,TRBJ2-1,ASSSSIVDNEQF
TRBD1,TRBV30,TRBJ1-3,AGQVGNTIY
TRBD2,TRBV11-3,TRBJ2-2,ASSPGLAGGWSGELF
TRBD1,TRBV19,TRBJ2-3,ASSRAGGFTDTQY
NA,TRBV5-1,TRBJ2-1,ASSLGGSNEQF
NA,TRBV28,TRBJ1-2,ASSPSTDNYGYT
TRBD1,TRBV20-1,TRBJ2-7,SASNTGTGMPYEQY
TRBD2,TRBV9,TRBJ2-3,ASSARGGLAGGRSDRDTQY
NA,TRBV6-2/TRBV6-3,TRBJ2-7,ASSYVRSYEQY
TRBD2,TRBV12-5,TRBJ2-1,ASGFNTLIGTSGRAEYNEQF
TRBD1,TRBV19,TRBJ1-1,ASSTRTQGAAEAF
TRBD1,TRBV10-3,TRBJ2-7,AISVGGQGDEQY
NA,TRBV6-5,TRBJ1-1,ASSDQQQGSTEAF